Listed here is a single T cell receptor beta chain. This clonotype was counted only a few times. This clone's antigen is unknown. No much larger clonotype is one base removed from it; base qualities were not supplied. Separate amplification of TCR alpha and beta chain libraries was performed from the second PCR step onward. To determine each donor's CMV status, fresh PBMCs were stimulated overnight with CMV viral lysate, and IFNgamma production from CD4+ T cells was then assessed. CD4 T cells were positively selected with Miltenyi beads, followed by positive selection of CD8 T cells from the CD4-negative fraction. Cells were stained for CD3, CD4, CD8, CD45RA, CD27 and a live/dead dye and were sorted on a BD Aria II into four subsets based on CD45RA and CD27. Blood came from three healthy volunteers, each fractionated into CD4 and CD8 T cells and then into four differentiation subsets. Roughly 120 ml of peripheral blood was collected from each donor, and PBMC were isolated from the blood using Ficoll-Paque PLUS density-gradient centrifugation. Sorted cells were lysed in RLT buffer, after which RNA was extracted using a Qiagen RNeasy kit and stored at -80 degrees C.

Preparation of the library involved UMI-ligation and nested PCR. To cover both TRBC1 and TRBC2, the beta constant-region primer consisted of an equimolar mix of two oligonucleotides. The ligated cDNA went through four rounds of PCR with nested alpha and beta constant-region primers together with the SP2 primer. A single-stranded oligonucleotide containing the SP2 primer and a 12-nucleotide UMI was joined to the 3' end of the cDNA by T4 RNA ligase 1. The ligation reaction was kept at 16 degrees C for about 18-25 hours. PCR2 was usually performed as a SYBR Green qPCR and halted at a preset threshold so that over-amplification would not occur. Every purification after the first one was done using Agencourt AMPure XP magnetic beads. Library quantification was done by Qubit, followed by a TapeStation check on which the main peak was expected at around 650 bp. Pooled libraries were sequenced on an Illumina MiSeq with v2 2x251 paired-end kits, typically giving about 0.85-2 million reads per sample. Each sample's library went into the pool at around 4 nM, and 5-7% PhiX was added to help with cluster recognition. As for how the authors treated the data: V and J genes were assigned to Demultiplexor-processed FASTQ reads by Decombinator through tag matching, with a single base-pair mismatch being allowed. Collapsinator used UMIs to correct both sequencing errors and frequency errors arising from PCR heterogeneity. TCRs were translated and CDR3s were extracted from the conserved cysteine to the FGXG phenylalanine by CDR3Translator, with non-productive sequences being flagged. Gini, Shannon entropy and inverse Simpson indices were calculated on repertoires subsampled to equal numbers of UMI-defined TCRs. Within the linear range, a power law was fitted to clonotype abundance distributions using maximum likelihood. On one naive CD8 sample, the pipeline and MIGEC gave similar UMI counts, unique TCR numbers and clonal distributions. One analysis removed from the naive repertoire any naive TCRs that were also found in any memory subset from the same donor. Repertoires were searched for around 7,300 CMV-associated CDR3 sequences compiled from VDJdb and a published dataset. TCRdb's own reprocessing of the public reads used fastp at Q25 and MiXCR and kept productive beta chains. Each CDR3 protein gets just one entry, which takes the most common genes and DNA from the rows behind it. What appears here as the V and J calls and clone size reflects TCRdb's work, not the paper's. The sample table holds tens of thousands of distinct CDR3 sequences, of which over 9% were seen once. The ten largest clones take up 1.2% of the sample.

The data derive from a study of naive and memory T cell subsets (dated by TCRdb to about 2017). Describing the broader study: The study applied an open-source, UMI-based TCR alpha and beta sequencing pipeline to sorted naive and memory peripheral blood T cell subsets. The functional CMV T cell responses agreed completely with IgG serology results. RNA was DNase-treated and reverse transcribed with TCR constant-region primers, mostly using SuperScript III. Overall results and qualifications from the work: Gini index rose and Shannon and inverse Simpson diversity fell from naive through CM, EM and EMRA in both CD4 and CD8 cells. RNA-based TCR counts may be affected by expression changes linked to T cell activation and differentiation. The abundance of TCRs followed a power law with an exponent that differed between naive and memory subsets yet stayed consistent across the three individuals. The repertoire findings for the naive and memory subsets could not be validated, as no ground truth was available. A few larger clonotypes were present in naive repertoires, especially CD8 naive repertoires, and these clonotypes were possibly memory cells re-expressing CD45RA. Each clonotype was defined as a single alpha or beta chain sequence rather than as a paired alpha/beta receptor. After error correction, only a single occurrence was seen for over 95% of naive TCR sequences, so much steeper abundance distributions were produced than in memory subsets.

The CDR3 runs 14 residues from the cysteine to the phenylalanine. The CDR3 DNA has 42 bases and is translated from base 1. CDR1 and CDR2 are drawn from the germline V gene (reference sequence): SEHNR, FQNEAQ. V loses 7 bases of germline sequence and J loses 0 bases, and the interval between the two ends is 13 bases. Sequenced material: naive CD8+ T cells from blood. According to the study, the label for this sample's cell subset or site signals: naive T cells, CD45RA high CD27+. The V gene is TRBV7-9 and the J gene is TRBJ2-7, with the D gene possibly TRBD1 or TRBD2, each one fitting 5 bases. The TCR originated in a human donor in good health. The sequence in DNA is TGTGCCAGCATGCACCGGGACCACTCCTACGAGCAGTACTTC. Its protein reads: CASMHRDHSYEQYF.